These T cell receptor beta chains were read from a single sample in a study of blood T cell repertoires in COVID-19. The table came from immunoSEQ multiplex PCR; TCRdb's copy has only in-frame clones and leaves some out. Of around 20,000 clones in the sample, roughly 84% were seen once. The specimen was peripheral blood. Every receptor here comes from a man aged 35 to 55 with acute or convalescent COVID-19. The CDR3 runs from the conserved cysteine through the conserved F or W. Each record gives: clone size, V gene, D gene, J gene, CDR3 DNA, CDR3 protein. D genes are given only for firm matches. Rows give clone size only sometimes, using once, few, many, or a class for an expanded clone.

.	TRBV7-9	.	TRBJ2-1	TGTGCCAGCAGCCCCCAGGGCACCTCCTACAATGAGCAGTTCTTC	CASSPQGTSYNEQFF
.	TRBV21-1	.	TRBJ2-5	TGTGCCGACACAAGCCCAAACTGGGTAGGAAAAGAGACCCAGTACTTC	CADTSPNWVGKETQYF
.	TRBV27	TRBD1	TRBJ1-1	TGTGCCAGCAGGGAGGGGGACAGCCCTGAAGCTTTCTTT	CASREGDSPEAFF
.	TRBV4-2	.	TRBJ1-2	TGTGCCAGCAGCCAAGGGCAGTCGGGCTACACCTTC	CASSQGQSGYTF
.	TRBV6-1	.	TRBJ1-6	TGTGCCAGCAGTGAAGCGAGGGGGGGTAATTCACCCCTCCACTTT	CASSEARGGNSPLHF
.	TRBV6-4	TRBD1	TRBJ2-1	TGTGCCAGCAGTACCGGGACAGGGGGCTCCACTTACAATGAGCAGTTCTTC	CASSTGTGGSTYNEQFF
.	TRBV6-5	.	TRBJ1-5	TGTGCCAGCAGTTACCTGGGGAGCCAGCCCCAGCATTTT	CASSYLGSQPQHF
.	TRBV2	.	TRBJ1-2	TGTGCCAGCAGTGAGGGAGGTATGTTTGGCTACACCTTC	CASSEGGMFGYTF
.	TRBV29-1	TRBD1	TRBJ1-3	TGCAGCGGAAAGACAGGGGGCAGGAACACCATATATTTT	CSGKTGGRNTIYF
.	TRBV20-1	TRBD1	TRBJ1-1	TGCAGTGCAAGTCGACAGGGAGGCACTGAAGCTTTCTTT	CSASRQGGTEAFF
.	TRBV7-2	TRBD1	TRBJ2-3	TGTGCCAGCAGCCTAATAGGGGGCGCAGATACGCAGTATTTT	CASSLIGGADTQYF
.	TRBV29-1	.	TRBJ1-2	TGCAGCGCATCGGACAGTGCCAGCTATGGCTACACCTTC	CSASDSASYGYTF
.	TRBV5-1	.	TRBJ1-2	TGCGCCAGCAGCTTGGCCCCGGGACTGGGATCTGGCGGCTACACCTTC	CASSLAPGLGSGGYTF
few	TRBV7-2	.	TRBJ1-2	TGTGCCAGCAGCTTAGCATCCGGGGACTTACAAGGCTACACCTTC	CASSLASGDLQGYTF
.	TRBV3-1/TRBV3-2	TRBD2	TRBJ2-7	TGTGCCAGCAGCCCACTCCCTAGCGGGGGGGCCGGCGAGCAGTACTTC	CASSPLPSGGAGEQYF
.	TRBV27	TRBD1	TRBJ1-2	TGTGCCAGCAGCCCCTCCGACAGGGGGCGTGAGGGCTACACCTTC	CASSPSDRGREGYTF
.	TRBV7-2	TRBD2	TRBJ2-1	TGTGCCAGCAGCCCCCAAGCGGGGGGGGTCCTCGAGGGGTTCTTC	CASSPQAGGVLEGFF
medium-sized	TRBV29-1	TRBD1	TRBJ1-3	TGCAGCGTACAGACAGGGGTTGGAAACACCATATATTTT	CSVQTGVGNTIYF
.	TRBV7-9	TRBD1	TRBJ2-7	TGTGCCAGCAGTGATTATCCGGGACAGGGGGCCGGCGAGCAGTACTTC	CASSDYPGQGAGEQYF
.	TRBV4-3	TRBD1	TRBJ2-7	TGCGCCAGCAGCCTCGGGACAGGGTTGGGCTACGAGCAGTACTTC	CASSLGTGLGYEQYF